The 29 T cell receptor beta chains below all came from one sample that was sequenced in a study of cytomegalovirus exposure and HLA in healthy donors. Assay: immunoSEQ multiplex PCR; the TCRdb copy retains only in-frame clones and omits some. The table lists 200,000 to 250,000 clones, around four fifths of them singletons. The specimen was PBMCs. The origin of the receptors is a woman in her late teens or twenties in good health and CMV-seronegative.

The chain links TRBV27 to TRBJ1-2, with 8 bases fitting TRBD1. Trimming cost V 5 bases and J 8 bases; bases outside gene matches: 7. This CDR3 is 13 amino acids long. Germline V gene sequence: CDR1 MNHEY, CDR2 SMNVEV (reference sequence). DNA for the CDR3: TGTGCCAGCAGTGATACAGGGGGTGGCGGCTACACCTTC. It encodes CASSDTGGGGYTF.

Only a few counts were recorded for this clone. The chain links TRBV27 to TRBJ2-7; D is unresolved. Germline V gives CDR1 MNHEY, CDR2 SMNVEV (reference sequence). V was clipped by 6 bases and J by 6 bases, with 30 bases between them. The CDR3 runs 18 residues. The CDR3 nucleotides are TGTGCCAGCAGCTCCGGGCCCCCGCTTCTCGTAGATTGGATCGAGCAGTACTTC. Amino acid sequence: CASSSGPPLLVDWIEQYF.

This clone was recorded only once. This chain connects TRBV5-1 to TRBJ2-7; the match to TRBD1 covers 7 bases. This CDR3 is 15 amino acids long. The J segment lost 1 base and the V segment lost 4 bases, leaving 8 bases of the junction unmatched. The germline CDR1 and CDR2 sequences are SGHRS and YFSETQ. CDR3 sequence (DNA): TGCGCCAGCAGCATGGGACAGAACCCATCCTACGAGCAGTACTTC. Translation gives CASSMGQNPSYEQYF.

The chain combines TRBV21-1 with TRBJ2-1. TRBV21-1 is a pseudogene segment. The CDR3 is 14 residues long. CDR3 DNA sequence: TGTGCCAGCAGCTGGGAATTCTCCTACAATGAGCAGTTCTTC. Amino acid sequence: CASSWEFSYNEQFF.

CDR3 sequence: CASRGGLNTEAFF. The CDR3 DNA sequence: TGTGCCAGCAGAGGTGGTTTGAACACTGAAGCTTTCTTT. The V call is TRBV2, the J call TRBJ1-1; D ambiguous. The CDR3 contains 13 residues. Trimming took off 6 bases at V and 0 bases at J, with 8 bases between the two ends. The germline V gene has CDR1 SNHLY and CDR2 FYNNEI.

The rearrangement links TRBV28 to TRBJ1-2; possibly TRBD1 for D (6 bases). The length of the CDR3 is 14 residues. The V gene's germline CDR1 is MDHEN and CDR2 SYDVKM. The V and J ends lost 6 bases and 2 bases respectively, with 13 bases between them. The CDR3 region has the DNA TGTGCCAGCAGCTTAGGACAGATGAACTATGGCTACACCTTC. Its translation is CASSLGQMNYGYTF.

V gene TRBV5-1 combines with J gene TRBJ2-7, with 13 bases identical to TRBD2. V gave up 4 bases and J gave up 5 bases; unmatched junction bases: 6. This CDR3 has 15 residues. The germline V gene has CDR1 SGHRS and CDR2 YFSETQ. The CDR3 here is CASSPWTSGSNEQYF. CDR3 DNA sequence: TGCGCCAGCAGCCCCTGGACTAGCGGGAGCAACGAGCAGTACTTC.

The chain uses TRBV28 and TRBJ2-3; D gene uncertain. Trimming took 5 bases from V and 2 from J, leaving 17 bases between them. The germline CDR1 and CDR2 sequences are MDHEN and SYDVKM. The CDR3 is 16 amino acids. The CDR3 region has the DNA TGTGCCAGCAGTCTGCCCGGGCGGCCCTTCACAGATACGCAGTATTTT. Encoded protein: CASSLPGRPFTDTQYF.

As to this clone: A junction boundary mismatches the germline segment, possibly from a read error. The chain carries TRBV6-6 and TRBJ2-7; 12 bases agree with TRBD2. The CDR3 totals 12 residues. Germline values: CDR1 MNHNY, CDR2 SVGAGI (reference sequence). This chain's CDR3 is CASSVTSGGVTF. Here the CDR3 DNA reads TGTGCCAGCAGCGTGACTAGCGGGGGAGTCACCTTC.

This chain joins TRBV28 and TRBJ1-4; 11 nucleotides match TRBD1. This CDR3 has 15 amino acids. V was clipped by 6 bases and J by 8 bases; unmatched bases: 8. The V gene's germline CDR1 is MDHEN and CDR2 SYDVKM. The CDR3 loop is CASSQGGQGDEKLFF. The CDR3 DNA is TGTGCCAGCAGCCAAGGGGGACAGGGGGACGAAAAACTGTTTTTT.

The chain links TRBV1 to TRBJ2-7; the table's D call TRBD2 went unverified against the DNA. TRBV1 is flagged as a pseudogene. This CDR3 region has 17 residues. The CDR3 is CTSSQESGGGGTYEQYF. In nucleotides, the CDR3 is TGCACCAGCAGCCAAGAATCGGGCGGGGGTGGAACCTACGAGCAGTACTTC.

The V and J genes are TRBV28 and TRBJ1-1, with D unclear. The CDR3 has 13 residues. The germline gives CDR1 MDHEN, CDR2 SYDVKM. The V end lost 4 bases, the J end lost 1 base, and 7 bases lay between the germline ends. The CDR3 reads CASSSWGNTEAFF. The CDR3, as DNA: TGTGCCAGCAGTTCGTGGGGGAACACTGAAGCTTTCTTT.

The CDR3 DNA sequence: TGTGCCAGCAGTGCCGGGACTAGCGGCAATGAGCAGTTCTTC. This sequence encodes CASSAGTSGNEQFF. V and J are TRBV2 and TRBJ2-1; 11 bases are a match to TRBD2. The CDR3 contains 14 residues. V was pared by 4 bases and J by 6 bases, with 2 bases of the junction left unmatched. The germline gives CDR1 SNHLY, CDR2 FYNNEI.

The J gene is TRBJ2-1, the V gene TRBV7-2, with 7 bases identical to TRBD1. This CDR3 has 15 amino acids. CDR1 is SGHTA, CDR2 FQGNSA, per germline. The ends lost 5 bases at V and 0 bases at J; junction bases unmatched: 4. CDR3 loop: CASSPWTGSYNEQFF. CDR3 coding DNA: TGTGCCAGCAGCCCCTGGACAGGCTCCTACAATGAGCAGTTCTTC.

The chain is built from TRBV18 and TRBJ1-3; D remains ambiguous. The length of the CDR3 is 15 residues. V lost 3 bases and J 0 bases, leaving 9 bases between the germline ends. Germline loops: CDR1 KGHSH, CDR2 LQKENI. The CDR3 region is CASSPDTVSGNTIYF. In nucleotides, the CDR3 is TGTGCCAGCTCACCCGACACCGTCTCTGGAAACACCATATATTTT. Drawing the rest from reference TRBV18 and TRBJ1-3, the complete variable domain is NAGVMQNPRHLVRRRGQEARLRCSPMKGHSHVYWYRQLPEEGLKFMVYLQKENIIDESGMPKERFSAEFPKEGPSILRIQQVVRGDSAAYFCASSPDTVSGNTIYFGEGSWLTVV.

The V call is TRBV5-6, the J call TRBJ2-7; D is uncertain. Trimming shortened V by 0 bases and J by 6 bases, and 7 bases separated the two germline ends. CDR1 and CDR2 (germline): SGHDT, YYEEEE. This CDR3 spans 12 amino acids. In DNA, the CDR3 is TGTGCCAGCAGCTTGGGACGGGCCGAGCAGTACTTC. It encodes CASSLGRAEQYF.

This chain joins TRBV25-1 and TRBJ2-1; perhaps D is TRBD1 or TRBD2 (5 bases each). Trimming shortened V by 1 base and J by 6 bases, and 13 bases separated the two germline ends. CDR1 MGHDK and CDR2 SYGVNS come from the germline V gene. This CDR3 contains 15 residues. The CDR3 spells CASSEFGDGRNEQFF. Here the CDR3 DNA reads TGTGCCAGCAGTGAATTTGGGGACGGCCGCAATGAGCAGTTCTTC.

This clone turned up a few times. The chain combines TRBV19 with TRBJ1-5; tentatively, D is TRBD1 (5 bases). Germline V gene lookup returns CDR1 LNHDA and CDR2 SQIVND (reference sequence). Deletions cut 5 bases from V and 0 bases from J, with 11 bases between. The CDR3 spans 15 residues. The CDR3 region is CASSAGTASNQPQHF. CDR3 coding DNA: TGTGCCAGTAGTGCGGGGACGGCTAGCAATCAGCCCCAGCATTTT.

The chain couples TRBV28 to TRBJ2-7; no clear D. Germline CDR1 and CDR2: MDHEN and SYDVKM. The CDR3 is 15 residues long. Between the trimmed V and J ends, which lost 2 bases and 4 bases, there was a span of 15 bases. The CDR3 DNA reads as TGTGCCAGCAGTTTAAGGATCCTCGGCACATACGAGCAGTACTTC. It specifies CASSLRILGTYEQYF.

This clone was counted between two and nine times. The rearrangement joins TRBV5-1 to TRBJ2-7, with TRBD2 matching 7 bases. This CDR3 comprises 13 residues. V gave up 2 bases and J gave up 4 bases; unmatched junction bases: 3. From germline, CDR1 is SGHRS and CDR2 YFSETQ. CDR3 DNA: TGCGCCAGCAGCTTCCAGCGGGGATACGAGCAGTACTTC. Translated: CASSFQRGYEQYF.

The chain has TRBV18 and TRBJ2-2, with 12 bases lining up with TRBD2. CDR1 KGHSH and CDR2 LQKENI come from the germline V gene. V lost 2 bases and J lost 1; bases outside the gene matches: 2. The CDR3 is 17 amino acids. This CDR3 is CASSPETSGGNTGELFF. The CDR3 DNA is TGTGCCAGCTCACCAGAGACTAGCGGGGGGAACACCGGGGAGCTGTTTTTT.

The V call is TRBV28, the J call TRBJ2-2, with TRBD1 matching 10 bases. The CDR3 is 15 residues long. Germline lookup yields CDR1 MDHEN and CDR2 SYDVKM. With V trimmed by 5 bases and J by 5 bases, 5 bases remained unmatched. CDR3 amino acids: CASSAGQGKTGELFF. CDR3 coding DNA: TGTGCCAGCAGTGCGGGACAGGGGAAGACCGGGGAGCTGTTTTTT.

This chain joins TRBV27 and TRBJ2-1, with 7 bases identical to TRBD1. CDR1 and CDR2 from the germline V gene are MNHEY and SMNVEV (reference sequence). V trimming: 2 bases; J trimming: 3 bases; junction bases outside the gene matches: 13. This CDR3 is 18 amino acids long. The DNA of the CDR3 is TGTGCCAGCAGTTTACAATCTTATTCCAGGGACAGCTACAATGAGCAGTTCTTC. This codes for CASSLQSYSRDSYNEQFF.

V is TRBV5-1 and J is TRBJ2-7, with TRBD1 identical over 10 bases. Germline-derived CDR1 and CDR2 are SGHRS and YFSETQ. With V trimmed by 2 bases and J by 5 bases, 7 bases remained unmatched. The CDR3 is 15 residues long. In DNA, the CDR3 is TGCGCCAGCAGCTTAGTTACGACAGGGGGCAACGAGCAGTACTTC. Protein product: CASSLVTTGGNEQYF. Together with reference TRBV5-1 and TRBJ2-7, the CDR3 gives the full variable domain: KAGVTQTPRYLIKTRGQQVTLSCSPISGHRSVSWYQQTPGQGLQFLFEYFSETQRNKGNFPGRFSGRQFSNSRSEMNVSTLELGDSALYLCASSLVTTGGNEQYFGPGTRLTVT.

This clone was seen more than once but under ten times. V and J are TRBV27 and TRBJ1-5; D is undetermined. Germline CDR1 reads MNHEY; CDR2 reads SMNVEV (reference sequence). CDR3 size: 16 residues. V was pared by 3 bases and J by 0 bases, with 12 bases between. CDR3 nucleotide sequence: TGTGCCAGCAGTTTTGGGCAGCCTTATAGCAATCAGCCCCAGCATTTT. Its translation is CASSFGQPYSNQPQHF.

V gene TRBV6-1 combines with J gene TRBJ2-1; possible D gene TRBD1, 6 bases. This CDR3 has 14 amino acids. V gave up 5 bases and J gave up 4 bases, with 12 bases separating them. Per germline, CDR1 MNHNS and CDR2 SASEGT. For the CDR3, the DNA is TGTGCCAGCAGTATCCCAGGGGATTACAATGAGCAGTTCTTC. Translated, it gives CASSIPGDYNEQFF.

V gene TRBV5-1 combines with J gene TRBJ2-1; TRBD2 matches 10 bases. J was trimmed by 6 bases and V by 0 bases; bases with no gene match: 3. The germline CDR1 and CDR2 sequences are SGHRS and YFSETQ. This CDR3 contains 15 residues. The CDR3, as DNA: TGCGCCAGCAGCTTGGGGACTAGCGGTCTCAATGAGCAGTTCTTC. Its protein product is CASSLGTSGLNEQFF.

The chain carries TRBV9 and TRBJ2-3; D call uncertain. Looked up from germline, CDR1 is SGDLS and CDR2 is YYNGEE. V lost 0 bases to trimming and J lost 0 bases, with 8 bases between them. The CDR3 spans 15 residues. DNA of the CDR3: TGTGCCAGCAGCGTAGTTTCCTCCAGCACAGATACGCAGTATTTT. Protein sequence: CASSVVSSSTDTQYF.

The chain uses TRBV30 and TRBJ1-3, with a tentative D call TRBD1 (6 bases). The CDR3 length is 15 residues. Germline CDR1 is GTSNPN and CDR2 is SVGIG (reference sequence). V was shortened by 3 bases and J by 0 bases, with 12 bases between the two germline ends. Here the CDR3 reads CAWSLTGSSGNTIYF. The CDR3 DNA sequence: TGTGCCTGGAGCCTGACAGGTAGCTCTGGAAACACCATATATTTT.